The clone carrying this T cell receptor (beta chain) was detected a few times. The target antigen is unknown. Together with a sample-barcoded 5' primer, a J-beta primer mix was included in a second PCR lasting about 7 to 11 cycles. MiXCR, run by TCRdb on the 5' RACE reads, gives a single entry per CDR3 protein. The data show about 690,000 distinct CDR3 sequences, 40% to 50% seen once. The CDR3 extends over 14 amino acids. From germline, CDR1 is SGHDN and CDR2 FVKESK. V was cut by 0 bases and J by 4 bases, with 9 bases left in between. This sample is drawn from a study of blood T cells in healthy people across ages. Study observations and caveats: Significant beta diversity loss was already apparent by age approximately 40, declining roughly linearly.

The chain has TRBV14 and TRBJ1-2; D is ambiguous. The sample comprised blood. The receptor was isolated from a man older than 75 in good health. This chain's CDR3 is CASSQDRISYGYTF. The CDR3 DNA reads TGTGCCAGCAGCCAAGATAGGATCAGCTATGGCTACACCTTC.